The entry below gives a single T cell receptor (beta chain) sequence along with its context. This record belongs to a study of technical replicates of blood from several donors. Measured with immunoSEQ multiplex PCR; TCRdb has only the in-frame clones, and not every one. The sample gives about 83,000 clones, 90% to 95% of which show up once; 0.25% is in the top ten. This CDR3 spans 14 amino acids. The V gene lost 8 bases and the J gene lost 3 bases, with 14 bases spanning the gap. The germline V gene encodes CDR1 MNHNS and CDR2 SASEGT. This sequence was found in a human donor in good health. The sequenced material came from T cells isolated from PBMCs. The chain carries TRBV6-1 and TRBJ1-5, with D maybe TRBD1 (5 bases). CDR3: CASYQGFDNQPQHF. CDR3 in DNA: TGTGCCAGCTACCAGGGATTTGACAATCAGCCCCAGCATTTT.